This entry lists 23 T cell receptor beta chains sequenced from one sample in a study of blood T cell repertoires in COVID-19. TCRdb's copy holds only in-frame clones and misses some; the assay was immunoSEQ multiplex PCR. The sample has under 200,000 clones, around nine tenths seen once; the top ten hold roughly 3.5%. Sample: peripheral blood. These receptors were collected from a man in his 70s with acute or convalescent COVID-19.

The chain couples TRBV29-1 to TRBJ2-7; TRBD1 matches at 11 bases. The V and J ends lost 0 bases and 3 bases, in that order; junction bases with no gene match: 1. Looked up from germline, CDR1 is SQVTM and CDR2 is ANQGSEA. CDR3 length: 14 amino acids. CDR3 in DNA: TGCAGCGTTGAAGAGGGACAGGGGGGCTACGAGCAGTACTTC. It encodes CSVEEGQGGYEQYF.

The CDR3 region has the DNA TGTGCCAGCAGTTTATTAGGGGCTGGAAACACCATATATTTT. This translates into CASSLLGAGNTIYF. The chain is built from TRBV28 and TRBJ1-3, with D perhaps matching TRBD1 (5 bases). The ends were cut back, 1 base at V and 2 bases at J, with 6 bases in the middle. CDR1 and CDR2 (germline): MDHEN, SYDVKM. The CDR3 length is 14 residues.

J is TRBJ2-1 and V is TRBV2; 7 bases align to TRBD2. Germline V gene data show CDR1 as SNHLY and CDR2 as FYNNEI. The CDR3 extends over 15 amino acids. With 3 bases clipped from V and 2 bases from J, the junction kept 4 bases outside the gene matches. The CDR3: CASSEGGRAYNEQFF. The CDR3 coding sequence is TGTGCCAGCAGTGAGGGCGGGAGAGCCTACAATGAGCAGTTCTTC.

V usage is TRBV9 and J usage is TRBJ2-2; TRBD2 agrees at 12 bases. The CDR3 consists of 16 residues. Germline V CDR1 and CDR2: SGDLS, YYNGEE. Trimming removed 0 bases from V and 5 bases from J; junction bases left unmatched: 2. In DNA, the CDR3 is TGTGCCAGCAGCGTAGGACTAGCGGGGGTGACCGGGGAGCTGTTTTTT. Residues: CASSVGLAGVTGELFF.

V and J are TRBV5-4 and TRBJ2-2, with 12 bases identical to TRBD1. Germline assignment: CDR1 SGHNT and CDR2 YYREEE (reference sequence). The CDR3 totals 16 residues. J was trimmed by 6 bases and V by 4 bases; bases with no gene match: 7. The chain's CDR3 is CASSTGQGANAGELFF. As DNA, the CDR3 is TGTGCCAGCAGCACGGGACAGGGGGCTAATGCCGGGGAGCTGTTTTTT.

This chain joins TRBV5-6 and TRBJ2-5, with TRBD2 identical over 7 bases. The CDR3 is made up of 14 amino acids. The ends lost 5 bases at V and 0 bases at J; junction bases unmatched: 4. The germline V gene has CDR1 SGHDT and CDR2 YYEEEE. This chain's CDR3 is CASRGGVNQETQYF. The CDR3 DNA sequence: TGTGCCAGCAGGGGAGGGGTAAACCAAGAGACCCAGTACTTC.

This clone has a handful of counts. The chain combines TRBV10-3 with TRBJ2-5; 8 bases align to TRBD1. Germline loops: CDR1 ENHRY, CDR2 SYGVKD. This CDR3 is 14 amino acids long. J lost 1 base, V lost 4 bases, and 2 bases had no gene match. Written as DNA, the CDR3 is TGTGCCATCAGTGGGGGACAGGTCCAAGAGACCCAGTACTTC. It specifies CAISGGQVQETQYF.

V and J are TRBV7-9 and TRBJ2-1; unclear D gene. In germline, CDR1 is SEHNR, CDR2 FQNEAQ (reference sequence). This CDR3 has 13 residues. V was trimmed by 1 base and J by 6 bases, leaving 7 bases between them. Here the CDR3 reads CASSLVRSNEQFF. The CDR3, as DNA: TGTGCCAGCAGCTTAGTTAGGAGCAATGAGCAGTTCTTC.

In nucleotides, the CDR3 is TGTGCCAGCAGAGCGGGCACAGATACGCAGTATTTT. Its translation: CASRAGTDTQYF. The chain carries TRBV6-5 and TRBJ2-3; a possible D gene is TRBD2 (5 bases). CDR1 is MNHEY, CDR2 SVGAGI, per germline. V lost 6 bases and J lost 1, with 5 bases in between. CDR3 length: 12 residues.

This chain connects TRBV7-9 to TRBJ1-1, with D perhaps TRBD1 (5 bases). V lost 7 bases and J lost 3, with 12 bases in between. The CDR3 runs to 13 residues. Germline CDR1 is SEHNR and CDR2 is FQNEAQ (reference sequence). The CDR3 nucleotides read TGTGCCAGCAAACTCTTACAGGACACTGAAGCTTTCTTT. Protein sequence: CASKLLQDTEAFF.

This chain links TRBV5-1 with TRBJ2-7, with 9 positions matching TRBD2. The CDR3 contains 15 residues. Germline CDR1 reads SGHRS; CDR2 reads YFSETQ. The ends lost 0 bases at V and 6 bases at J; junction bases unmatched: 7. The CDR3 DNA reads as TGCGCCAGCAGCTTGGAGGTCGCGGGGGGGATCGAGCAGTACTTC. It specifies CASSLEVAGGIEQYF.

V is TRBV4-3 and J is TRBJ2-7, with 9 positions matching TRBD2. After removal of 2 bases from V and 3 bases from J, the junction contained 2 bases not matched to a gene. The CDR3 extends over 14 amino acids. Germline V gene data show CDR1 as LGHNA and CDR2 as YSLEER. Here the CDR3 reads CASSQRLAVYEQYF. The DNA for the CDR3 is TGCGCCAGCAGCCAAAGACTAGCGGTCTACGAGCAGTACTTC.

The chain's CDR3 is CASSLAQDTQYF. CDR3 nucleotides: TGCGCCAGCAGCTTGGCCCAAGATACGCAGTATTTT. The rearrangement links TRBV5-1 to TRBJ2-3; the D is unclear. The CDR3 length is 12 residues. Trimming removed 0 bases from V and 5 bases from J, with 4 bases in between. Germline V CDR1 and CDR2: SGHRS, YFSETQ.

The J gene is TRBJ2-7, the V gene TRBV9; D not certain. Germline CDR1 SGDLS, CDR2 YYNGEE. The CDR3 is 10 amino acids. The CDR3 reads CASSVVSGEV. In nucleotides, the CDR3 is TGTGCCAGCAGCGTAGTATCCGGAGAAGTC.

The chain uses TRBV2 and TRBJ1-6; no definite D call. Germline lookup yields CDR1 SNHLY and CDR2 FYNNEI. Deletions cut 7 bases from V and 10 bases from J, with 14 bases between. This CDR3 contains 13 residues. For the CDR3, the DNA is TGTGCCAGCACCGTAGGAGGGTACTCACCCCTCCACTTT. It yields the protein CASTVGGYSPLHF.

V usage is TRBV15 and J usage is TRBJ2-7, with 9 bases aligning to TRBD1. The CDR3 spans 14 residues. V lost 9 bases and J lost 0; bases outside the gene matches: 6. Germline CDR1 reads LNHNV; CDR2 reads YYDKDF (reference sequence). CDR3 in amino acids: CATARDRVSYEQYF. CDR3 DNA sequence: TGTGCCACGGCCCGGGACAGGGTCTCCTACGAGCAGTACTTC.

V and J are TRBV7-2 and TRBJ1-4; no definite D call. Germline V lookup: CDR1 SGHTA, CDR2 FQGNSA. This CDR3 contains 13 residues. Trimming cost V 3 bases and J 6 bases, with 8 bases left between them. The CDR3: CASSFRGYEKLFF. CDR3 DNA sequence: TGTGCCAGCAGCTTTCGGGGTTATGAAAAACTGTTTTTT.

The chain couples TRBV3-1 (or the pseudogene TRBV3-2) to TRBJ1-2; the match to TRBD1 covers 10 bases. The V gene end was trimmed by 4 bases and the J gene end by 6 bases; junction bases not matched to a gene: 2. The CDR3 sequence is 13 residues long. CDR1 LGHDT and CDR2 YNNKEL come from the germline V gene (reference sequence). The CDR3 region is CASSPGTGDGYTF. DNA for the CDR3: TGTGCCAGCAGCCCCGGGACAGGGGATGGCTACACCTTC.

The count of this clone is one. The CDR3 is CASSLEGTDTQYF. CDR3 coding DNA: TGTGCCAGCAGCTTGGAGGGGACAGATACGCAGTATTTT. This chain links TRBV7-3 with TRBJ2-3; D perhaps matches TRBD2 (6 bases). This CDR3 region has 13 residues. V lost 3 bases to trimming and J lost 3 bases, with 7 bases between them. The germline V gene has CDR1 SGHTA and CDR2 FQGTGA. The whole variable domain, filled in from reference TRBV7-3 and TRBJ2-3, reads GAGVSQTPSNKVTEKGKYVELRCDPISGHTALYWYRQSLGQGPEFLIYFQGTGAADDSGLPNDRFFAVRPEGSVSTLKIQRTERGDSAVYLCASSLEGTDTQYFGPGTRLTVL.

The gene calls are TRBV4-2 and TRBJ1-2; the D gene is possibly TRBD1 (6 bases). CDR1 LGHNA and CDR2 YNFKEQ come from the germline V gene. The CDR3 consists of 17 residues. V lost 0 bases, J lost 6 bases, and 20 bases lay in between. The CDR3 DNA reads as TGTGCCAGCAGCCAAGATCTGGGGCGGGGGGCGCTTAATGGCTACACCTTC. Its translation: CASSQDLGRGALNGYTF.

This clone was observed many times. The rearrangement links TRBV19 to TRBJ1-5; possible D gene TRBD1, 5 bases. Germline CDR1 is LNHDA and CDR2 is SQIVND (reference sequence). Trimming left V 9 bases short and J 7 bases short, with 16 bases between. CDR3 size: 13 residues. The CDR3 sequence is CASHGGVWQPQHF. The CDR3 bases are TGTGCCAGCCATGGGGGGGTTTGGCAGCCCCAGCATTTT. Full variable domain (remainder filled in from reference TRBV19 and TRBJ1-5): DGGITQSPKYLFRKEGQNVTLSCEQNLNHDAMYWYRQDPGQGLRLIYYSQIVNDFQKGDIAEGYSVSREKKESFPLTVTSAQKNPTAFYLCASHGGVWQPQHFGDGTRLSIL.

The chain has TRBV28 and TRBJ2-7, with 8 bases that match TRBD2. The V and J ends lost 4 bases and 1 base, in that order; junction bases with no gene match: 6. CDR3 length: 15 residues. Germline V gene data show CDR1 as MDHEN and CDR2 as SYDVKM. The CDR3 loop is CASSWGSGGSYEQYF. The CDR3, as DNA: TGTGCCAGCAGTTGGGGAAGCGGGGGTTCCTACGAGCAGTACTTC.

In regard to this clone: Additional DNA sequences in this sample encode the identical CDR3. CDR3 nucleotide sequence: TGTGCCAGCAGTCTCGCAGGCTATGGCTACACCTTC. This translates into CASSLAGYGYTF. This chain joins TRBV28 and TRBJ1-2, with D uncertain. CDR3 length: 12 amino acids. The germline gives CDR1 MDHEN, CDR2 SYDVKM. Trimming removed 5 bases from V and 4 bases from J, with 8 bases in between.